What follows describes a single T cell receptor beta chain. This sample stems from a study of blood T cell repertoires in COVID-19. Source study methods: It was from reference gene primer amplification that nucleated cell counts were estimated. Profiling relied on immunoSEQ multiplex PCR, and the TCRdb table lists in-frame clones only, not all of them. That table furnishes V, J and clone size, whereas the DNA furnished D and trimming. The sample yields about 130,000 clones, 84% seen once. The CDR3 has 14 amino acids. V was cut by 4 bases and J by 0 bases, with 10 bases left in between. The germline gives CDR1 LGHDT, CDR2 YNNKEL (reference sequence).

The sequenced sample consisted of peripheral blood. This TCR was recovered from a human donor in a cohort sampled during active COVID-19. The V gene is TRBV3-1 (or the pseudogene TRBV3-2), the J gene TRBJ2-7, with a possible D match to TRBD1 (6 bases). The CDR3 spells CASSPTGVSYEQYF. The CDR3 DNA is TGTGCCAGCAGCCCGACAGGAGTCTCCTACGAGCAGTACTTC.